One and the same sample provided the 31 T cell receptor beta chains below, sequenced in a study of human T cells and chemical hapten exposure. Time point noted: patch test 1, 2 weeks after DPC sensitization. Treatment: therapeutic diphenylcyclopropenone sensitization with weekly scalp DPC. TCRdb fed the RACE reads into MiXCR, producing one record per CDR3 protein. Among more than 70,000 distinct CDR3 sequences, about an eighth were seen once, and the ten largest hold 3.5%. Material: whole blood, obtained in connection with sensitization to the hapten diphenylcyclopropenone (DPC). The receptors derive from a woman aged 55 to 70 with alopecia areata. Some clones in this sample may be carry-over from other donors' samples.

V and J are TRBV3-1 and TRBJ1-1; D possibly corresponds to TRBD1 (6 bases). CDR3 length equals 14 residues. The germline V gene encodes CDR1 LGHDT and CDR2 YNNKEL (reference sequence). V was shortened by 6 bases and J by 3 bases, with 14 bases between the two germline ends. DNA for the CDR3: TGTGCCAGCAGTCTTGGACAGCCGCACACTGAAGCTTTCTTT. Amino acids: CASSLGQPHTEAFF.

The CDR3 spells CASGGDQETQYF. The CDR3 DNA reads TGTGCCAGCGGTGGGGATCAAGAGACCCAGTACTTC. This chain links TRBV9 with TRBJ2-5; D not resolved. Germline V lookup: CDR1 SGDLS, CDR2 YYNGEE. V was cut by 7 bases and J by 2 bases, with 9 bases left in between. The CDR3 consists of 12 residues.

The gene calls are TRBV6-5 and TRBJ2-1, with D perhaps matching TRBD2 (6 bases). V lost 0 bases and J lost 8, with 11 bases in between. The CDR3 loop spans 14 amino acids. Germline V gene lookup returns CDR1 MNHEY and CDR2 SVGAGI. DNA of the CDR3: TGTGCCAGCAGTTACTCGATGGGCGGGGATGAGCAGTTCTTC. The encoded protein is CASSYSMGGDEQFF.

This clonotype was detected only a few times. The rearrangement uses TRBV7-6 and TRBJ2-5, with D perhaps given as TRBD1 or TRBD2 (5 bases each). This CDR3 has 16 residues. The V and J ends lost 1 base and 5 bases respectively, with 17 bases between them. Per germline, CDR1 SGHVS and CDR2 FNYEAQ. The CDR3 spells CASSLVGTSGMETQYF. DNA of the CDR3: TGTGCCAGCAGCTTAGTGGGGACCTCAGGGATGGAGACCCAGTACTTC.

The sample holds a few counts of this clonotype. This may be a read error: a much more frequent sequence differs by one nucleotide. V gene TRBV5-1 combines with J gene TRBJ2-3; 9 bases are a match to TRBD2. J gave up 2 bases and V 1 base, and 2 bases lay outside the gene matches. Germline V gene sequence: CDR1 SGHRS, CDR2 YFSETQ. This CDR3 is built from 15 residues. Here the CDR3 reads CASSLIAGDTDTQYF. DNA of the CDR3: TGCGCCAGCAGCTTGATAGCGGGGGACACAGATACGCAGTATTTT.

This clonotype has at least ten counts. V is TRBV27 and J is TRBJ2-2; D not resolved. The germline gives CDR1 MNHEY, CDR2 SMNVEV (reference sequence). There are 13 residues in the CDR3. V lost 4 bases to trimming and J lost 6 bases, with 9 bases between them. CDR3 residues: CASSSPPPGELFF. CDR3 DNA sequence: TGTGCCAGCAGTTCCCCCCCCCCCGGGGAGCTGTTTTTT.

This clonotype was counted at least ten times. The chain carries TRBV12-3 or TRBV12-4 and TRBJ1-5; D gene ambiguous. This CDR3 is 12 amino acids long. V was shortened by 6 bases and J by 3 bases, with 6 bases between the two germline ends. CDR3 nucleotides: TGTGCCAGCAGGGATTCCAATCAGCCCCAGCATTTT. This codes for CASRDSNQPQHF.

This clonotype was detected ten times or more. This chain connects TRBV7-9 to TRBJ2-1, with 12 bases lining up with TRBD2. V trimming: 4 bases; J trimming: 8 bases; junction bases outside the gene matches: 9. The germline CDR1 and CDR2 sequences are SEHNR and FQNEAQ (reference sequence). The CDR3 runs 16 residues. CDR3 amino acids: CASSSRSSGGVDEQFF. CDR3 coding DNA: TGTGCCAGCAGCTCCCGGTCTAGCGGGGGGGTCGATGAGCAGTTCTTC. The full variable domain, with the rest looked up from reference TRBV7-9 and TRBJ2-1, is DTGVSQNPRHKITKRGQNVTFRCDPISEHNRLYWYRQTLGQGPEFLTYFQNEAQLEKSRLLSDRFSAERPKGSFSTLEIQRTEQGDSAMYLCASSSRSSGGVDEQFFGPGTRLTVL.

This clonotype was counted only a few times. This chain links TRBV2 with TRBJ2-7; D is unresolved. CDR3 size: 13 residues. The V end lost 4 bases, the J end lost 6 bases, and 13 bases lay between the germline ends. In germline, CDR1 is SNHLY, CDR2 FYNNEI. CDR3 nucleotide sequence: TGTGCCAGCAGTGGAGGCGCGGTAGTCGAGCAGTACTTC. Protein product: CASSGGAVVEQYF.

This clonotype appeared many times. The rearrangement links TRBV5-6 to TRBJ1-6; 7 nucleotides line up with TRBD1. V shed 6 bases, J shed 0 bases, and the junction held 6 bases outside the gene matches. Germline CDR1 and CDR2: SGHDT and YYEEEE. The CDR3 is made up of 16 amino acids. CDR3 nucleotide sequence: TGTGCCAGCAAGCGAGGGGGCAACTCCTATAATTCACCCCTCCACTTT. Its translation: CASKRGGNSYNSPLHF.

The V gene is TRBV7-9, the J gene TRBJ2-1; possibly TRBD1 for D (6 bases). Germline CDR1 reads SEHNR; CDR2 reads FQNEAQ (reference sequence). Trimming took 5 bases from V and 5 from J, leaving 13 bases between them. The CDR3 is 14 residues long. For the CDR3, the DNA is TGTGCCAGCAGCGTTTGGGGGCCCAACAATGAGCAGTTCTTC. This codes for CASSVWGPNNEQFF.

This clonotype was seen only a few times. The chain employs TRBV29-1 and TRBJ1-5, with D tentatively TRBD1 (5 bases). Germline lookup yields CDR1 SQVTM and CDR2 ANQGSEA. This CDR3 has 14 amino acids. The V end lost 5 bases, the J end lost 7 bases, and 18 bases lay between the germline ends. The CDR3: CSVLGLNLGQPQHF. For the CDR3, the DNA is TGCAGCGTTTTGGGGCTGAATTTGGGGCAGCCCCAGCATTTT.

This clonotype was counted ten times or more. The chain joins TRBV12-3 or TRBV12-4 to TRBJ1-2, with 12 nucleotides matching TRBD1. CDR3 length: 14 amino acids. V was pared by 5 bases and J by 7 bases, with 5 bases of the junction left unmatched. The CDR3 DNA follows: TGTGCCAGCAGTGCGGGACAGGGGGCCGGTGGCTACACCTTC. Translated, it gives CASSAGQGAGGYTF.

This clonotype has a handful of counts. This sequence joins TRBV11-2 and TRBJ2-3; D is unresolved. This CDR3 is built from 16 residues. Germline-derived CDR1 and CDR2 are SGHAT and FQNNGV. Trimming cost V 1 base and J 2 bases, with 13 bases left between them. CDR3 amino acids: CASSLGVRHSTDTQYF. CDR3 nucleotide sequence: TGTGCCAGCAGCTTAGGTGTGCGACATTCCACAGATACGCAGTATTTT.

The V gene is TRBV29-1, the J gene TRBJ2-3, with 8 nucleotides matching TRBD1. The CDR3 covers 15 residues. The junction had 6 bases not matched to a gene; V was cut back by 1 base and J by 3 bases. Germline assignment: CDR1 SQVTM and CDR2 ANQGSEA. The CDR3 protein is CSVEAGTGETDTQYF. The CDR3 DNA is TGCAGCGTTGAAGCCGGGACAGGAGAAACAGATACGCAGTATTTT.

This chain uses TRBV7-9 with TRBJ2-5, with a tentative D call TRBD2 (6 bases). The CDR3 extends over 15 amino acids. Germline V lookup: CDR1 SEHNR, CDR2 FQNEAQ (reference sequence). CDR3: CVESETGVRKETQYF. The CDR3 DNA reads as TGTGTCGAGTCGGAGACGGGGGTGAGAAAAGAGACCCAGTACTTC.

The sample holds a few counts of this clonotype. The chain recombines TRBV11-2 with TRBJ2-5; no definite D call. The CDR3 spans 13 residues. The germline V gene encodes CDR1 SGHAT and CDR2 FQNNGV. V lost 3 bases, J lost 1 base, and 6 bases lay in between. The CDR3 nucleotides are TGTGCCAGCAGCTTTAACACCCAAGAGACCCAGTACTTC. This sequence encodes CASSFNTQETQYF.

A few counts support this clonotype. The chain has TRBV12-3 or TRBV12-4 and TRBJ2-2; unclear D gene. This CDR3 has 14 amino acids. With 5 bases removed from V and 5 bases from J, the gap between germline ends came to 12 bases. As DNA, the CDR3 is TGTGCCAGCAGTCCCTCCAAGCGTACCGGGGAGCTGTTTTTT. Translating it yields CASSPSKRTGELFF.

Only a few counts were recorded for this clonotype. The chain joins TRBV7-9 to TRBJ2-2, with a tentative D call TRBD1 (6 bases). Germline V gives CDR1 SEHNR, CDR2 FQNEAQ (reference sequence). The V and J ends lost 8 bases and 6 bases respectively, with 19 bases between them. This CDR3 region has 15 residues. Here the CDR3 reads CASREQGVLSGELFF. The CDR3, as DNA: TGTGCCAGCCGTGAACAGGGAGTACTGTCCGGGGAGCTGTTTTTT.

This chain links TRBV11-1 with TRBJ2-7, with 8 bases matching TRBD2. V trimming: 5 bases; J trimming: 4 bases; junction bases outside the gene matches: 7. The CDR3 has 14 residues. Germline loops: CDR1 SGHAT, CDR2 FQDESV (reference sequence). The CDR3 region is CASSLSGGLYEQYF. The CDR3 bases are TGTGCCAGCAGCCTCAGCGGGGGACTATACGAGCAGTACTTC.

This clonotype turned up a few times. The rearrangement joins TRBV15 to TRBJ1-1; no reliable D call. Germline CDR1 is LNHNV and CDR2 is YYDKDF (reference sequence). The CDR3 contains 13 residues. V was pared by 5 bases and J by 4 bases, with 11 bases between. CDR3 in DNA: TGTGCCACCAGCGTACTGCGGAGCACTGAAGCTTTCTTT. Translation: CATSVLRSTEAFF.

This clonotype was counted at least ten times. J is TRBJ1-1 and V is TRBV5-5; TRBD1 agrees at 8 bases. CDR1 SGHKS and CDR2 YYEKEE come from the germline V gene (reference sequence). This CDR3 spans 13 amino acids. V trimming: 5 bases; J trimming: 6 bases; junction bases outside the gene matches: 6. CDR3 in DNA: TGTGCCAGCAGAATCGGACAGGGCCCTGAAGCTTTCTTT. This translates into CASRIGQGPEAFF.

Worth noting for this clonotype: One end of the junction does not line up with germline, which may come from a read error. This rearrangement joins TRBV18 to TRBJ2-7, with D possibly TRBD1 on 6 matching bases. This CDR3 contains 15 residues. Germline V gene data show CDR1 as KGHSH and CDR2 as LQKENI. The CDR3 DNA sequence: TGTGTCAGCTCACCACCAAAGACAGGAAACTACGAGCAGTACTTC. Translating gives CVSSPPKTGNYEQYF.

This clonotype was detected many times. The chain has TRBV7-3 and TRBJ2-1, with D perhaps matching TRBD2 (6 bases). The CDR3 totals 15 residues. The V gene's germline CDR1 is SGHTA and CDR2 FQGTGA. Trimming stripped 5 bases from V and 4 bases from J, with 15 bases between. The CDR3: CASSDGPGDYNEQFF. The CDR3 coding sequence is TGTGCCAGCAGCGACGGACCGGGAGATTACAATGAGCAGTTCTTC.

This sequence joins TRBV20-1 and TRBJ1-6; perhaps TRBD1 as D (5 bases). Looked up from germline, CDR1 is DFQATT and CDR2 is SNEGSKA (reference sequence). There are 13 residues in the CDR3. V lost 0 bases to trimming and J lost 19 bases, with 19 bases between them. The CDR3 protein is CSAREQTAIAPHF. Here the CDR3 DNA reads TGCAGTGCTAGAGAGCAGACAGCCATCGCTCCTCACTTT.

Concerning this clonotype itself: A much larger clone lies one base from this, so it may be a read error. The chain carries TRBV28 and TRBJ1-2; D not certain. CDR1 MDHEN and CDR2 SYDVKM come from the germline V gene. This CDR3 has 14 residues. CDR3 sequence (DNA): TGTGACAGCAGTTTCTTACCCAATAGAAGCGGCTACACCTTC. Its translation: CDSSFLPNRSGYTF.

This clonotype is labeled as medium-sized. The V and J genes are TRBV10-2 and TRBJ2-3; D is possibly TRBD2 (5 bases). This CDR3 spans 14 amino acids. V shed 6 bases and J shed 2 bases, with 12 bases lying between them. Germline V gene data show CDR1 as WSHSY and CDR2 as SAAADI. The CDR3 loop is CASSPTTFTDTQYF. DNA for the CDR3: TGCGCCAGCAGCCCGACTACGTTCACAGATACGCAGTATTTT.

This clonotype was found a few times. In DNA, the CDR3 is TGTGCCAGCAGCTTCGGGACCTTTACCTACAATGAGCAGTTCTTC. Encoded protein: CASSFGTFTYNEQFF. The chain carries TRBV7-3 and TRBJ2-1; D might be TRBD1 or TRBD2, each matching 5 bases. Trimming pared 3 bases from V and 2 bases from J, leaving 11 bases between. Germline CDR1 is SGHTA and CDR2 is FQGTGA. The CDR3 is 15 residues long.

The CDR3 coding sequence is TGTGCCAGCAGCCCCTCGAGCCCGAACACTGAAGCTTTCTTT. Its translation: CASSPSSPNTEAFF. The gene calls are TRBV7-9 and TRBJ1-1; D is uncertain. There are 14 residues in the CDR3. Germline CDR1 is SEHNR and CDR2 is FQNEAQ (reference sequence). V was shortened by 5 bases and J by 1 base, with 11 bases between the two germline ends.

This clonotype was seen a few times. V is TRBV7-9 and J is TRBJ1-5; D uncertain. The CDR3 extends over 14 amino acids. Germline assignment: CDR1 SEHNR and CDR2 FQNEAQ (reference sequence). Between the trimmed V and J ends, which lost 5 bases and 7 bases, there was a span of 15 bases. The CDR3 protein is CASSHGGFGQPQHF. In nucleotides, the CDR3 is TGTGCCAGCAGCCACGGTGGCTTTGGACAGCCCCAGCATTTT.

This clonotype came up a few times. The chain links TRBV28 to TRBJ1-1; D gene ambiguous. CDR1 is MDHEN, CDR2 SYDVKM, per germline. The V end lost 7 bases, the J end lost 6 bases, and 15 bases lay between the germline ends. The CDR3 is 13 amino acids. Here the CDR3 DNA reads TGTGCCAGCACCCCTCCCGGTGTGCCTGAAGCTTTCTTT. Translation gives CASTPPGVPEAFF.